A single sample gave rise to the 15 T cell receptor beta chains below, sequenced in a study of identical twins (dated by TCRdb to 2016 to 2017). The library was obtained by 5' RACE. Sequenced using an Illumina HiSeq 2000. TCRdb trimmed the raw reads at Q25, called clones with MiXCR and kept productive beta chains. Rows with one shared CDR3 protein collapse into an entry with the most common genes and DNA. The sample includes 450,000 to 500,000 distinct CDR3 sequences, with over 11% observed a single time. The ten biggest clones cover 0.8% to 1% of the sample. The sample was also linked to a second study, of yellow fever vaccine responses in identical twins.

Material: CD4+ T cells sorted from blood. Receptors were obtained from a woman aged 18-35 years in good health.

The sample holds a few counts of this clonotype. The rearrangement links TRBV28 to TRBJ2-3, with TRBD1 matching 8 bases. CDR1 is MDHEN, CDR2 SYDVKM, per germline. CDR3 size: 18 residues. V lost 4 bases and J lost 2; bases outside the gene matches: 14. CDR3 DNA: TGTGCCAGCAGTTCCCCAACGGGCAGGGGGCTCTTCACAGATACGCAGTATTTT. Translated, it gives CASSSPTGRGLFTDTQYF. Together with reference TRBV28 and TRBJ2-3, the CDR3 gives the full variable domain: DVKVTQSSRYLVKRTGEKVFLECVQDMDHENMFWYRQDPGLGLRLIYFSYDVKMKEKGDIPEGYSVSREKKERFSLILESASTNQTSMYLCASSSPTGRGLFTDTQYFGPGTRLTVL.

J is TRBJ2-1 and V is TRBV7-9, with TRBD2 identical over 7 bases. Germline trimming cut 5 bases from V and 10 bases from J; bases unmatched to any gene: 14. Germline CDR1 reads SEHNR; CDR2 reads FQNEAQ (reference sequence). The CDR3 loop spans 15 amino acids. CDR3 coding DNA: TGTGCCAGCAGCCTAGTATCTAGCGGAAATGGGGAGCAGTTCTTC. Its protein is CASSLVSSGNGEQFF.

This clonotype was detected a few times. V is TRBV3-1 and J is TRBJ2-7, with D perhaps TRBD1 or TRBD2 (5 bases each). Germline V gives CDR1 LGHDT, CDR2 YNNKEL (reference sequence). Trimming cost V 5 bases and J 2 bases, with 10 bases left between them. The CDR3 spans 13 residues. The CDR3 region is CASSIQGPYEQYF. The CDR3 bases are TGTGCCAGCAGCATCCAGGGACCCTACGAGCAGTACTTC.

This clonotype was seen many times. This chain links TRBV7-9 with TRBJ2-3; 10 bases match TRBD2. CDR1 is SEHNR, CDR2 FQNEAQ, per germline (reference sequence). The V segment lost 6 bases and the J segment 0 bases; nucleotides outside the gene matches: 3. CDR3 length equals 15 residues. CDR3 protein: CASRQLAGSTDTQYF. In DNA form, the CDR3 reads TGTGCCAGCAGGCAACTAGCGGGAAGCACAGATACGCAGTATTTT.

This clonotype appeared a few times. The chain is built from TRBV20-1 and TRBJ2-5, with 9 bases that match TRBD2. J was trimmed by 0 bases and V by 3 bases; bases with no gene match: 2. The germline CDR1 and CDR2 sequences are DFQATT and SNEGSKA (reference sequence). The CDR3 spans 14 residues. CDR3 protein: CSARVAGDQETQYF. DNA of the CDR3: TGCAGTGCTAGGGTAGCGGGGGACCAAGAGACCCAGTACTTC.

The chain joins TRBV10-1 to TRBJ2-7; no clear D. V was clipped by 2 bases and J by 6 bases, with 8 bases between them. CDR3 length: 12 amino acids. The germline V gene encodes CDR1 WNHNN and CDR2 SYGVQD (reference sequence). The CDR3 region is CASSEVGFEQYF. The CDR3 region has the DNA TGCGCCAGCAGTGAGGTGGGATTCGAGCAGTACTTC.

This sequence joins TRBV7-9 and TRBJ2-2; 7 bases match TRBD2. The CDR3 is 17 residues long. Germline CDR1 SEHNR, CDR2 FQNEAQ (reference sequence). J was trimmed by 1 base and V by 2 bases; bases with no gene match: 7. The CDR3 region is CASSLRSLAENTGELFF. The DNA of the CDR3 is TGTGCCAGCAGCTTACGTAGCCTAGCGGAGAACACCGGGGAGCTGTTTTTT. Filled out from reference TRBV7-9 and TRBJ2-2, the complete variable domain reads DTGVSQNPRHKITKRGQNVTFRCDPISEHNRLYWYRQTLGQGPEFLTYFQNEAQLEKSRLLSDRFSAERPKGSFSTLEIQRTEQGDSAMYLCASSLRSLAENTGELFFGEGSRLTVL.

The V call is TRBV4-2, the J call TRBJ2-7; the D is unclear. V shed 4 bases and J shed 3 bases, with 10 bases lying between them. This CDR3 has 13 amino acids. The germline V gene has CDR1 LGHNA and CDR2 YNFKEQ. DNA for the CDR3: TGTGCCAGCAGCCGAGGTGGTCTCTACGAGCAGTACTTC. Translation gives CASSRGGLYEQYF.

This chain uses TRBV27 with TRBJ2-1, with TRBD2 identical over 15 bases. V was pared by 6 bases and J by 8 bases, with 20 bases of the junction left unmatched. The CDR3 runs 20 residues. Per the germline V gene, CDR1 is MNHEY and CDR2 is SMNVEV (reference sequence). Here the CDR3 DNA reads TGTGCCAGCAGATCCGGCCTGGGACTAGCGGGGGGACTAACGGGCTATGAGCAGTTCTTC. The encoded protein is CASRSGLGLAGGLTGYEQFF.

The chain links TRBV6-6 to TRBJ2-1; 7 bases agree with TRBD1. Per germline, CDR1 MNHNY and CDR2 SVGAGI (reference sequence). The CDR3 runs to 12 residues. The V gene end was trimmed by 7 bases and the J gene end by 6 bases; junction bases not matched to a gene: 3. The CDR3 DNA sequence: TGTGCCAGCACGGGACAGTCCAATGAGCAGTTCTTC. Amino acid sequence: CASTGQSNEQFF.

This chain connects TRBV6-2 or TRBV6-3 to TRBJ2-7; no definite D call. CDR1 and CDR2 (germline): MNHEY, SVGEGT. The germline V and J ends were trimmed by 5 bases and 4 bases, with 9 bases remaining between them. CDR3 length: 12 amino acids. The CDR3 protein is CASSRPVYEQYF. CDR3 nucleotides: TGTGCCAGCAGTAGGCCGGTTTACGAGCAGTACTTC.

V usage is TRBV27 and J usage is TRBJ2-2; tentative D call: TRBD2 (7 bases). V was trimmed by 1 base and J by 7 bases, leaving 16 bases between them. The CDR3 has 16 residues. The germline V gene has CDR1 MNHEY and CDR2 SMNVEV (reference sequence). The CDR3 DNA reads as TGTGCCAGCAGTTTATATCGGGGGGCGGGAATCGGGGAGCTGTTTTTT. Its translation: CASSLYRGAGIGELFF.

The CDR3 reads CSVETSGSRRYF. The CDR3, as DNA: TGCAGCGTTGAAACTAGCGGGAGTAGAAGGTACTTC. J is TRBJ2-7 and V is TRBV29-1; 11 bases are a match to TRBD2. CDR1 is SQVTM, CDR2 ANQGSEA, per germline. After removal of 2 bases from V and 12 bases from J, the junction contained 6 bases not matched to a gene. The CDR3 has 12 residues.

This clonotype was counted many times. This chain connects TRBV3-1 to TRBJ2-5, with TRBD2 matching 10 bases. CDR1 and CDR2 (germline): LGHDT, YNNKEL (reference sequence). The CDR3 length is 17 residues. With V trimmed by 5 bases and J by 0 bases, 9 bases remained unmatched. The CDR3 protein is CASSLRIGLADQETQYF. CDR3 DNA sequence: TGTGCCAGCAGCTTACGAATCGGACTAGCGGACCAAGAGACCCAGTACTTC.

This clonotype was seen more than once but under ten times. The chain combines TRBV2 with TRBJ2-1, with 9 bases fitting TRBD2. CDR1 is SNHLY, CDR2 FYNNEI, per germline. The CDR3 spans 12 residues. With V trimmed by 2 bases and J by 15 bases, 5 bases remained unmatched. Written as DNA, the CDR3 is TGTGCCAGCAGTGAACAGGGGACTAGCTGGTTCTTC. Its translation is CASSEQGTSWFF.